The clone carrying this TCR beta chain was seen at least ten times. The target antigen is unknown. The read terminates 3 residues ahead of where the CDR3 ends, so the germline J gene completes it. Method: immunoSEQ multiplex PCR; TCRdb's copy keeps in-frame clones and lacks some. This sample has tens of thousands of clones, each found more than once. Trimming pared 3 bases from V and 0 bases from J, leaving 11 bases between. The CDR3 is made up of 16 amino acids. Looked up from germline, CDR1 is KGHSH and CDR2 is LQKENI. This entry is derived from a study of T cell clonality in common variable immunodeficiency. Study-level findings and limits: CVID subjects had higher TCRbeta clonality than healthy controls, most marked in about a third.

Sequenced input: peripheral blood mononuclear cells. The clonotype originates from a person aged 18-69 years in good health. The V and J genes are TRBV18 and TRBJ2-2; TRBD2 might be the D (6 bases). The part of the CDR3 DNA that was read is TGTGCCAGCTCACCTCGGGACTCGACGAACACCGGGGAG. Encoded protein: CASSPRDSTNTGE. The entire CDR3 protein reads CASSPRDSTNTGELFF.